This T cell receptor (beta chain) stems from a study of PD-1 blockade in classical Hodgkin lymphoma. The time point is: cycle 4 day 1 (C4D1), after less than 7 weeks of nivolumab. After autologous stem cell transplantation all patients relapsed, and prior brentuximab vedotin exposure differed between cohorts. In regard to this clone: No antigen is known for it.

V was pared by 2 bases and J by 2 bases, with 19 bases between. CDR1 MDHEN and CDR2 SYDVKM come from the germline V gene. The CDR3 loop spans 17 amino acids. Profiling relied on immunoSEQ multiplex PCR, and the TCRdb table lists in-frame clones only, not all of them. The sample has approximately 96,000 clones; about 93% are singletons. The study's findings and limits: Newly diagnosed patients were reported to exhibit reduced baseline TCR diversity relative to healthy donors. Complete responders started with a diversity level that resembled newly diagnosed patients at baseline.

The sequence derives from a human donor with classical Hodgkin lymphoma. V gene TRBV28 combines with J gene TRBJ2-7; D is undetermined. This material consisted of peripheral blood mononuclear cells (PBMCs), taken before the fourth cycle of nivolumab. This chain's CDR3 is CASSLGIAPRTAYEQYF. The DNA of the CDR3 is TGTGCCAGCAGTTTAGGTATTGCCCCTAGAACCGCCTACGAGCAGTACTTC.